This T cell receptor beta chain was captured by sequencing in a study of siplizumab effects on memory and regulatory T cells (dated by TCRdb to about 2019). With regard to the full study: The study examined how the anti-CD2 antibody siplizumab affects alloreactive T-cell subsets in allogeneic mixed lymphocyte reactions built from human PBMCs.

Sorted unstimulated T cells, along with proliferating T cells recovered from mixed lymphocyte reactions, underwent TCRbeta CDR3 sequencing. Fresh whole blood from roughly ten HLA-typed healthy donors was used to isolate PBMCs. From cysteine to phenylalanine, the CDR3 is 13 amino acids long. The DNA shown is the 39-base CDR3, in frame from base 1. V loses 1 base, J loses 4 bases, and the germline ends lie 7 bases apart. From a lookup of the germline V gene, CDR1 and CDR2 are SGHTA and FQGTGA. Overall study outcomes, separate from this receptor: Siplizumab significantly lowered the cumulative frequency of alloreactive sequences that could be traced to unstimulated CD4+ memory T cells. Unstimulated naive T cells appeared more diverse than memory T cells, and naive cells seemed to contribute substantially to the alloresponse. Sequences below about 10^-5 frequency were poorly captured, so only a minor fraction of alloreactive clones could be mapped to unstimulated subsets. Whether proliferating Tregs from siplizumab cultures actually had suppressive function was not functionally confirmed. Among mappable alloreactive CD4+ clones, an average Treg-derived fraction of less than 70% was observed with siplizumab, compared with more than 25% in control reactions. About 75-95% of proliferating CD4+ or CD8+ clones could not be given a naive or memory phenotype.

The receptor library was made with the immunoSEQ multiplex PCR assay. Roughly 10^5 TCR templates per sample were assayed on the deep sequencing platform. Genomic DNA extracted from sorted T cells was used for TCRbeta CDR3 sequencing. The original pipeline was this. Clonal analysis of TCRbeta CDR3 data was done in the R programming language. Unstimulated samples were compared with post-reaction CFSE-low samples to define alloreactive CD4+ and CD8+ clones. Regulatory or non-regulatory origin was assigned to alloreactive CD4+ clones by matching of sequences to sorted unstimulated Treg and non-Treg repertoires. What TCRdb holds here is the immuneACCESS table cut down to in-frame rearrangements. Part of the clones is not present; checked against another copy, under half of the missing clones reflect an unresolved V gene, and the others are unexplained. The V and J calls and clone size come from that table; D and trimming were worked out from the DNA. The sample yields about 91,000 clones; 80% to 95% were counted once. In total, the top ten clones hold under 8.5% of the sample.

Of note for this clone: The antigen it recognizes is unknown. Base qualities were left out, and no much larger clone turns up one base away.

The sequence was collected from a human donor in good health. Material for sequencing was CD8+ T cells sorted from blood. The chain is assembled from TRBV7-3 and TRBJ1-1, and perhaps TRBD1 as D gene, on 5 matching bases. The CDR3 in this case is CASSLMGVTEAFF. The sequenced DNA is TGTGCCAGCAGCTTAATGGGGGTCACTGAAGCTTTCTTT.